This T cell receptor (beta chain) is drawn from a study of T cell repertoires in cytomegalovirus infection. J gave up 7 bases and V 0 bases, and 9 bases lay outside the gene matches. CDR3 length equals 16 residues. The germline V gene has CDR1 ENHRY and CDR2 SYGVKD. Study-level results: The cumulative frequency of public TCR beta families identified carriers of CMV plus the relevant HLA. In two of eight donors, the top clonotype was HLA-C-restricted CMV-specific.

MiXCR, run by TCRdb on the reads, gives a single entry per CDR3 protein. In the table there are about 320,000 distinct CDR3 sequences, more than 8% of which are singletons. A word on this clonotype: Its target is unknown.

This TCR was recovered from a human donor in good health (CMV status not recorded). Some clones in this sample may be carry-over from other donors' samples. The sequencing input was PBMCs. V gene TRBV10-3 combines with J gene TRBJ2-1, with 7 bases lining up with TRBD1. Written as DNA, the CDR3 is TGTGCCATCAGTGAGTCGGGGGCAGGGGGTAAGAATGAGCAGTTCTTC. It is translated as CAISESGAGGKNEQFF.